In this sample, the clone carrying this T cell receptor beta chain turned up many times. Antigen unknown. The data were obtained in a study of response to subunit inactivated influenza vaccine. General study findings and limits: There was a suggestion from the authors that each seasonal influenza vaccination recruits few new T cells.

TCRdb ran MiXCR on the RT-PCR reads and lists one entry per CDR3 protein. The sample lists 800,000 to 1,000,000 distinct CDR3 sequences; around 20% were seen once. The length of the CDR3 is 12 residues. Germline-derived CDR1 and CDR2 are SQVTM and ANQGSEA. Trimming pared 4 bases from V and 6 bases from J, leaving 12 bases between. The material was PBMCs from blood, obtained 5 to 6 days after vaccination. This TCR came from a man aged 50 or older who received an inactivated influenza vaccine. The chain has TRBV29-1 and TRBJ2-5; D gene unclear. The CDR3 nucleotides are TGCAGCGTTGGCTCCCTGGCGCAGACCCAGTACTTC. Protein sequence: CSVGSLAQTQYF.